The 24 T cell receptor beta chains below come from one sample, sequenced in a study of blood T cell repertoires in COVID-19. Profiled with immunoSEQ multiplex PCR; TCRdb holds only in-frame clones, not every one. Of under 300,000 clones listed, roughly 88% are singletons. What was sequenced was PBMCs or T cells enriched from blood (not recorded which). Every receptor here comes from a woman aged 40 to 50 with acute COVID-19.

The CDR3 region is CASSYSYRVTDTQYF. DNA of the CDR3: TGTGCCAGCAGTTACTCATACAGGGTCACAGATACGCAGTATTTT. This chain links TRBV6-5 with TRBJ2-3; weak D call: TRBD1 (6 bases). Trimming removed 0 bases from V and 2 bases from J, with 9 bases in between. CDR1 and CDR2 from the germline V gene are MNHEY and SVGAGI. The CDR3 loop spans 15 amino acids.

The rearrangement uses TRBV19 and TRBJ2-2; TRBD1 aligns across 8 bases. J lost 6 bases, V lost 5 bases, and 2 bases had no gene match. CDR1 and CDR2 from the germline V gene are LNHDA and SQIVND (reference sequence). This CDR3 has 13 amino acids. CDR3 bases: TGTGCCAGTAGTCGACAGGGGTCCGGGGAGCTGTTTTTT. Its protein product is CASSRQGSGELFF.

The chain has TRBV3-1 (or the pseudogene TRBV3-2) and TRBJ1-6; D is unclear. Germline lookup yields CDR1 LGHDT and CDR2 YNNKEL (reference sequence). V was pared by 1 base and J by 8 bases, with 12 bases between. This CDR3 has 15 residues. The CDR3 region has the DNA TGTGCCAGCAGCCAAGCCGGGGTACCCTATTCACCCCTCCACTTT. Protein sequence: CASSQAGVPYSPLHF.

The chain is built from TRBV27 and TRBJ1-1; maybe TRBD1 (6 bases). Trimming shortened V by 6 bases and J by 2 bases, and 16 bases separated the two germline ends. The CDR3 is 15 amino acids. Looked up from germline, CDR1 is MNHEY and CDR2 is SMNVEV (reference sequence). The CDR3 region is CASRPSGHYNTEAFF. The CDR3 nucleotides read TGTGCCAGCAGACCGTCGGGACATTATAACACTGAAGCTTTCTTT.

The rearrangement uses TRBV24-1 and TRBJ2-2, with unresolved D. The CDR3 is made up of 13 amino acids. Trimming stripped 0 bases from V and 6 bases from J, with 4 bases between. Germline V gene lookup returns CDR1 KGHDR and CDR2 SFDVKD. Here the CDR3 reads CATSDLFAGELFF. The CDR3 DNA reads TGTGCCACCAGTGATTTGTTCGCCGGGGAGCTGTTTTTT.

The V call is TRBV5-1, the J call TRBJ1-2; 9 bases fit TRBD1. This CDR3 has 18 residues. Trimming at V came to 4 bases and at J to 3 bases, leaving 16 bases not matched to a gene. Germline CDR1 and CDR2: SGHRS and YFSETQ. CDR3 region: CASSQGQGPSRSYYGYTF. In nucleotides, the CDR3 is TGCGCCAGCAGCCAGGGACAGGGACCTTCGCGGTCCTACTATGGCTACACCTTC.

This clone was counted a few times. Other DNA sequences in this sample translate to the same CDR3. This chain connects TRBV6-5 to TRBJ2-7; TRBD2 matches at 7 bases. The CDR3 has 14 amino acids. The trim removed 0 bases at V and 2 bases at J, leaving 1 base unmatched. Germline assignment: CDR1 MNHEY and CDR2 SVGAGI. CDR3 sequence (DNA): TGTGCCAGCAGTTACTCGAGCGGGACCTACGAGCAGTACTTC. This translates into CASSYSSGTYEQYF.

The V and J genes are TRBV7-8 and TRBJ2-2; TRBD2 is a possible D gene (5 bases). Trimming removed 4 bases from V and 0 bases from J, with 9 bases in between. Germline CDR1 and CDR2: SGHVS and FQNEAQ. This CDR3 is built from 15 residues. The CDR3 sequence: CASSYRTPNTGELFF. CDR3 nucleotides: TGTGCCAGCAGCTACCGGACTCCGAACACCGGGGAGCTGTTTTTT.

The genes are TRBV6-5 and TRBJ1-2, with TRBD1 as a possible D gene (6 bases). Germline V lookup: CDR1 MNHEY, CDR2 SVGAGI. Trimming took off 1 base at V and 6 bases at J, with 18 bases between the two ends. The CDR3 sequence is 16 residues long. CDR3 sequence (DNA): TGTGCCAGCAGTTACTATAGCGAGGGGGGGTCGGATGGCTACACCTTC. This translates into CASSYYSEGGSDGYTF.

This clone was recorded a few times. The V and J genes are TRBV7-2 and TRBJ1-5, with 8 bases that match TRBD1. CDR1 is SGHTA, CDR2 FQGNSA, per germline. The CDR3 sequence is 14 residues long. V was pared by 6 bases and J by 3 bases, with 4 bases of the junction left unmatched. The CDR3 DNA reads TGTGCCAGCAGTTGGGGACAGGCCAATCAGCCCCAGCATTTT. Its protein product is CASSWGQANQPQHF.

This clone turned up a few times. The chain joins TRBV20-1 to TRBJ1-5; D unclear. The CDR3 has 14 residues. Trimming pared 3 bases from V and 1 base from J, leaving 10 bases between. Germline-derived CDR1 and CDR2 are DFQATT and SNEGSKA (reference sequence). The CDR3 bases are TGCAGTGCTAGTAGAGAAGCGAGCAATCAGCCCCAGCATTTT. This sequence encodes CSASREASNQPQHF.

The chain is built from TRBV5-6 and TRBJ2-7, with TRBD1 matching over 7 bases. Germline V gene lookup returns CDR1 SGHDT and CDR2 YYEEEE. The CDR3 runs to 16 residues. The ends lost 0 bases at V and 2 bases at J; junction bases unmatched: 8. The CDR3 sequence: CASSLAKRGRPYEQYF. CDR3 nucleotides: TGTGCCAGCAGCTTGGCCAAGAGGGGGCGGCCCTACGAGCAGTACTTC.

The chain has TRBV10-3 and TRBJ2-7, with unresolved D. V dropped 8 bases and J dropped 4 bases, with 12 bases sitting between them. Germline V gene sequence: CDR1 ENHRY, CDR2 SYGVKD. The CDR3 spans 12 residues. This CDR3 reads CAIFPEKYEQYF. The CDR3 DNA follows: TGTGCCATCTTCCCCGAGAAATACGAGCAGTACTTC.

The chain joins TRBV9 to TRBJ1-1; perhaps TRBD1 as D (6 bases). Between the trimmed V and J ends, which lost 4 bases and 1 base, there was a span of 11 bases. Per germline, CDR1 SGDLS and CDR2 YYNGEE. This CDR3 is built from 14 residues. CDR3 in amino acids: CASSFQGSNTEAFF. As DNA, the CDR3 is TGTGCCAGCAGCTTCCAGGGGTCGAACACTGAAGCTTTCTTT.

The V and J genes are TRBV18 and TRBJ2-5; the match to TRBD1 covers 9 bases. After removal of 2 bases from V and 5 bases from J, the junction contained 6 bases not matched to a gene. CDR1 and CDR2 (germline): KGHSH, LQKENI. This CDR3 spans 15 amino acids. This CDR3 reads CASSPAGTGRETQYF. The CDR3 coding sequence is TGTGCCAGCTCACCAGCCGGGACAGGGCGGGAGACCCAGTACTTC.

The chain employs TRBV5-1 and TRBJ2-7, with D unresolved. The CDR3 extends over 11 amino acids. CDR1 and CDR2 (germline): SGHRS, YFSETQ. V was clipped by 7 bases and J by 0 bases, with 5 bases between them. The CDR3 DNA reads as TGCGCCAGCCGGAGCTCCTACGAGCAGTACTTC. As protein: CASRSSYEQYF.

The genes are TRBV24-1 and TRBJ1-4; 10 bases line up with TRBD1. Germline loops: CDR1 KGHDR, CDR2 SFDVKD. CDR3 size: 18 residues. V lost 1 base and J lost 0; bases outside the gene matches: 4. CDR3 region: CATSDFSGQGTTNEKLFF. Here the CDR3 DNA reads TGTGCCACCAGTGATTTCTCGGGACAGGGGACAACTAATGAAAAACTGTTTTTT.

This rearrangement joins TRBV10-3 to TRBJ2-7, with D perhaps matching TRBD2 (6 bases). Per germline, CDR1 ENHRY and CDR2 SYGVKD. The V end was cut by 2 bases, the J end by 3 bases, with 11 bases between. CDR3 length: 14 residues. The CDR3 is CAISETAEGYEQYV. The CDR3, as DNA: TGTGCCATCAGTGAGACAGCGGAGGGCTACGAGCAGTACGTC.

In DNA form, the CDR3 reads TGCGCCAGCAGCTTAACGGGACAGTATACCAGCGGTGAAAAACTGTTTTTT. As protein: CASSLTGQYTSGEKLFF. The chain combines TRBV5-1 with TRBJ1-4; 7 bases are shared with TRBD1. CDR1 SGHRS and CDR2 YFSETQ come from the germline V gene. The CDR3 covers 17 residues. With V trimmed by 2 bases and J by 7 bases, 14 bases remained unmatched.

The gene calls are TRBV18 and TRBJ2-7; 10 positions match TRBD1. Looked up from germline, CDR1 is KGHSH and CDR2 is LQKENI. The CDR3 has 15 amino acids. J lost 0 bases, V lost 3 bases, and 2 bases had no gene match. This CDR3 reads CASSPRTGGSYEQYF. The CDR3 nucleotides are TGTGCCAGCTCACCCAGGACAGGGGGCTCCTACGAGCAGTACTTC.

Written as DNA, the CDR3 is TGTGCCAGTAGCCAGCAGGGGAACTATGGCTACACCTTC. Translation: CASSQQGNYGYTF. The chain couples TRBV19 to TRBJ1-2; a weak D match, TRBD1 (6 bases). The CDR3 loop spans 13 amino acids. CDR1 is LNHDA, CDR2 SQIVND, per germline (reference sequence). Trimming left V 6 bases short and J 2 bases short, with 10 bases between.

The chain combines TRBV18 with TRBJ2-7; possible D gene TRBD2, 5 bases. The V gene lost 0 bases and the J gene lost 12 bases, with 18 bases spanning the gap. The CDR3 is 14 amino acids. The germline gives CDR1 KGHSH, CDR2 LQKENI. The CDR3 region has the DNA TGTGCCAGCTCACCACCGACGAGGGCTAGAGGTCTGTACTTC. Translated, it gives CASSPPTRARGLYF.

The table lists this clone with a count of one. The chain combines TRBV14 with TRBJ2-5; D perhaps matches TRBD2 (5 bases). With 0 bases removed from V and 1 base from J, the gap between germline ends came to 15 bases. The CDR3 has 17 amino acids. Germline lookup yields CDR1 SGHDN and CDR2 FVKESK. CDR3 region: CASSQEGAREIQETQYF. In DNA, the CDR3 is TGTGCCAGCAGCCAAGAGGGAGCTAGGGAGATCCAAGAGACCCAGTACTTC.

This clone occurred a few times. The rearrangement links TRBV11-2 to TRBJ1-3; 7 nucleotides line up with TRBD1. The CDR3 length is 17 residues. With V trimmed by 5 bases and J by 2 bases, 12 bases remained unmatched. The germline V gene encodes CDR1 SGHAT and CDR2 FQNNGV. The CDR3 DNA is TGTGCCAGCAGCATGGGACAGCGGCCTTCCCCTGGAAACACCATATATTTT. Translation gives CASSMGQRPSPGNTIYF.